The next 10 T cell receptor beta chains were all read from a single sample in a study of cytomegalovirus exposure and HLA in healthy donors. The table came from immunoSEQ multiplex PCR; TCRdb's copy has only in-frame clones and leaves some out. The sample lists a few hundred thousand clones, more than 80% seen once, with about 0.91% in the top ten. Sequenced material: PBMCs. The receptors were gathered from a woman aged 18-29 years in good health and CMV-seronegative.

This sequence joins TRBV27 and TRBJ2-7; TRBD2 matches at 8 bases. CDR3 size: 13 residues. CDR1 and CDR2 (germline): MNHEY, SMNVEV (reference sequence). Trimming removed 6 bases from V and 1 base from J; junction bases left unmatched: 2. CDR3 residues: CASRERESYEQYF. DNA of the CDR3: TGTGCCAGCAGGGAGCGGGAGTCCTACGAGCAGTACTTC.

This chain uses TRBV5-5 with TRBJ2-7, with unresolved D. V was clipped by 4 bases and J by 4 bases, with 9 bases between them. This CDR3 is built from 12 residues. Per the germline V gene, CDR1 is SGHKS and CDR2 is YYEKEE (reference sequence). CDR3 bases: TGTGCCAGCAGCCTCGGTGTGTACGAGCAGTACTTC. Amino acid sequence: CASSLGVYEQYF. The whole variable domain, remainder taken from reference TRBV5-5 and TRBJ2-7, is DAGVTQSPTHLIKTRGQQVTLRCSPISGHKSVSWYQQVLGQGPQFIFQYYEKEERGRGNFPDRFSARQFPNYSSELNVNALLLGDSALYLCASSLGVYEQYFGPGTRLTVT.

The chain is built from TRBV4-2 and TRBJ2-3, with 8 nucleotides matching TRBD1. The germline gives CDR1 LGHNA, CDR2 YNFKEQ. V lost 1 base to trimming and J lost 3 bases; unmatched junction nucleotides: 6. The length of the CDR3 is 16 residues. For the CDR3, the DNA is TGTGCCAGCAGCCAAGTAACAGGGGGTATAACAGATACGCAGTATTTT. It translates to CASSQVTGGITDTQYF.

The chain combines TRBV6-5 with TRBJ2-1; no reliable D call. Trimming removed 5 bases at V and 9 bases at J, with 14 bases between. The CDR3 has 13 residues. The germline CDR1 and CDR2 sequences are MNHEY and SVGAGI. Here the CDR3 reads CASSLSDLGEQFF. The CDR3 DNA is TGTGCCAGCAGTCTCTCCGACTTGGGTGAGCAGTTCTTC.

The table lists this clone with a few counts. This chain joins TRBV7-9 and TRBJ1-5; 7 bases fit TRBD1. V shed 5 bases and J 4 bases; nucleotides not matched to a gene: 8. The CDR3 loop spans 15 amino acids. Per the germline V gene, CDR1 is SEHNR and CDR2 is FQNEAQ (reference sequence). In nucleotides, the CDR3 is TGTGCCAGCAGCGCCTTAGGGGGCGAAAATCAGCCCCAGCATTTT. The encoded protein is CASSALGGENQPQHF.

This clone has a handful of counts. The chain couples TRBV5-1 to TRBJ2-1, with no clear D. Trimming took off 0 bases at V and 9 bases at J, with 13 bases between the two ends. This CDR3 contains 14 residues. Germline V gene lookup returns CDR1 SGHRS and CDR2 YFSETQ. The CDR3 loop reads CASSLGIARGEQFF. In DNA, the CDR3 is TGCGCCAGCAGCTTGGGTATTGCGCGCGGTGAGCAGTTCTTC. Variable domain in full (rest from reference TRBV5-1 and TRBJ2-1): KAGVTQTPRYLIKTRGQQVTLSCSPISGHRSVSWYQQTPGQGLQFLFEYFSETQRNKGNFPGRFSGRQFSNSRSEMNVSTLELGDSALYLCASSLGIARGEQFFGPGTRLTVL.

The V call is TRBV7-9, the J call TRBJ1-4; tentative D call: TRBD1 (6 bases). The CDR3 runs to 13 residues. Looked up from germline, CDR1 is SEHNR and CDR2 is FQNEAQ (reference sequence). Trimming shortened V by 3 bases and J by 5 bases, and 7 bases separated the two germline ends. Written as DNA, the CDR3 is TGTGCCAGCAGCTTGGGACACAATGAAAAACTGTTTTTT. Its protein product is CASSLGHNEKLFF.

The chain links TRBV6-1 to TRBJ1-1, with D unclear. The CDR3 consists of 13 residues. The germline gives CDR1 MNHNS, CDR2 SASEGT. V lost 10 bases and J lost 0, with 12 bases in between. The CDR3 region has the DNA TGTGCCACCGGAGGAGGGCTGAACACTGAAGCTTTCTTT. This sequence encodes CATGGGLNTEAFF.

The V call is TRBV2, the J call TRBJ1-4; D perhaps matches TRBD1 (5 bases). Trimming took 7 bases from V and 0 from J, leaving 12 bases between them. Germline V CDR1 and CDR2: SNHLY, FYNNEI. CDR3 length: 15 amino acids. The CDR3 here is CASILQVATNEKLFF. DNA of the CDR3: TGTGCCAGCATCTTACAGGTTGCAACTAATGAAAAACTGTTTTTT.

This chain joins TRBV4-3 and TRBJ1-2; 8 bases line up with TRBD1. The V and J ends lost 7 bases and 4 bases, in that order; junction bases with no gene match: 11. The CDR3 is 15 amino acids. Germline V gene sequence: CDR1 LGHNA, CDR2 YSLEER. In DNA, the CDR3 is TGCGCCAGCACCGCCGGACAGGGAGGTGTCTATGGCTACACCTTC. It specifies CASTAGQGGVYGYTF.